The clone carrying this T cell receptor (beta chain) has a single count. Its cognate antigen is unknown. Researchers ran the PCR with 60 Vbeta and 13 Jbeta primers. This table comes from immunoSEQ multiplex PCR, and its TCRdb copy is limited to in-frame clones, with some not included. The repertoire consists of about 150,000 clones, with 79% occurring once and the leading ten covering roughly 6.3%. This sample stems from a study of cytomegalovirus exposure and HLA in healthy donors. Regarding the study as a whole: The later analysis indicated that the majority of CMV-associated TCR beta chains appeared HLA-restricted.

The sample consisted of PBMCs. The sequence was obtained from a man aged 45-65 years in good health and CMV-seropositive.

For the CDR3, the DNA is TGTGCCAGCAGCTTAACAGGGGGCACTGGAAACACCATATATTTT. Translating it yields CASSLTGGTGNTIYF. The chain has TRBV7-9 and TRBJ1-3; 9 bases fit TRBD1. Per germline, CDR1 SEHNR and CDR2 FQNEAQ (reference sequence). This CDR3 region has 15 residues. Trimming at V came to 2 bases and at J to 2 bases, leaving 1 base not matched to a gene.